This T cell receptor (beta chain) was observed in a study of control samples from healthy donors and cancer patients. Per germline, CDR1 SGHDT and CDR2 YYEEEE. CDR3 length: 12 residues. V was trimmed by 4 bases and J by 7 bases, leaving 12 bases between them. Sequenced by immunoSEQ multiplex PCR; TCRdb stores in-frame clones only, minus some. The profile shows 50,000 to 55,000 clones, approximately 95% of them singletons. The chain recombines TRBV5-6 with TRBJ2-7; D may be TRBD1 or TRBD2 (5 bases each). The source of this sequence is a man aged 25-45 years in good health. Sequenced: blood. The CDR3 nucleotides are TGTGCCAGCAGCGGGGGACGCCCGGAGCAGTACTTC. Amino acid sequence: CASSGGRPEQYF. Combining the CDR3 with reference TRBV5-6 and TRBJ2-7 gives the whole variable domain DAGVTQSPTHLIKTRGQQVTLRCSPKSGHDTVSWYQQALGQGPQFIFQYYEEEERQRGNFPDRFSGHQFPNYSSELNVNALLLGDSALYLCASSGGRPEQYFGPGTRLTVT.